One sample yielded the 30 T cell receptor beta chains listed below, sequenced in a study of T cell responses to AZD1222 COVID-19 vaccine (dated by TCRdb to the early 2020s). Library method: the immunoSEQ multiplex PCR assay. The table was pulled from immuneACCESS by TCRdb, which kept in-frame rearrangements only. Such tables lose some clones; where checked, under half of the loss comes from unresolved V genes, and the rest has no known cause. This sample comprises 70,000 to 90,000 clones, around 73% of them detected only once. Clones ranked in the top ten supply roughly 20% of the sample. The label giving this sample's time point can be read as: baseline before first vaccination. The sequenced sample was peripheral blood, obtained on day 0 of AZD1222 vaccination. These receptors all stem from an adult in good health.

The V call is TRBV5-1, the J call TRBJ2-3, with 11 bases lining up with TRBD2. The CDR3 is 18 residues long. Germline assignment: CDR1 SGHRS and CDR2 YFSETQ. V trimming: 0 bases; J trimming: 4 bases; junction bases outside the gene matches: 10. CDR3 amino acids: CASSLVLAGGRGADTQYF. CDR3 sequence (DNA): TGCGCCAGCAGCTTGGTGTTAGCGGGAGGGCGCGGTGCAGATACGCAGTATTTT.

The rearrangement joins TRBV15 to TRBJ1-5, with D maybe TRBD1 (5 bases). This CDR3 contains 14 residues. V was cut by 5 bases and J by 11 bases, with 19 bases left in between. Germline V gene lookup returns CDR1 LNHNV and CDR2 YYDKDF (reference sequence). The CDR3 is CATSPGEGPGSQHF. The CDR3 DNA is TGTGCCACCAGCCCTGGGGAGGGCCCAGGGTCCCAGCATTTT.

The genes are TRBV7-8 and TRBJ2-1, with 10 bases aligning to TRBD2. With 2 bases clipped from V and 8 bases from J, the junction kept 6 bases outside the gene matches. The germline CDR1 and CDR2 sequences are SGHVS and FQNEAQ. The CDR3 totals 15 residues. In DNA, the CDR3 is TGTGCCAGCAGCTTAAAGCGGGAGGGCGGCGATGAGCAGTTCTTC. Protein: CASSLKREGGDEQFF. Using reference TRBV7-8 and TRBJ2-1 for the parts outside the CDR3, the full variable domain is GAGVSQSPRYKVAKRGQDVALRCDPISGHVSLFWYQQALGQGPEFLTYFQNEAQLDKSGLPSDRFFAERPEGSVSTLKIQRTQQEDSAVYLCASSLKREGGDEQFFGPGTRLTVL.

The rearrangement uses TRBV5-1 and TRBJ2-5, with 7 bases matching TRBD1. Trimming cost V 3 bases and J 5 bases; bases outside gene matches: 7. The germline V gene encodes CDR1 SGHRS and CDR2 YFSETQ. There are 14 residues in the CDR3. CDR3 loop: CASSSTGRGETQYF. The CDR3 coding sequence is TGCGCCAGCAGCTCCACCGGCAGGGGGGAGACCCAGTACTTC.

This clone appeared once. The chain is built from TRBV4-1 and TRBJ2-3; 7 positions agree with TRBD1. Trimming removed 0 bases from V and 6 bases from J; junction bases left unmatched: 24. The CDR3 is made up of 21 amino acids. CDR1 is MGHRA and CDR2 is YSYEKL in the germline V gene. The CDR3 loop reads CASSQDYRGRGSGLRVDTQYF. CDR3 bases: TGCGCCAGCAGCCAAGATTACAGGGGTCGCGGGTCTGGCTTGAGGGTGGATACGCAGTATTTT.

The rearrangement links TRBV5-1 to TRBJ2-7, with D unresolved. Germline-derived CDR1 and CDR2 are SGHRS and YFSETQ. The ends were cut back, 3 bases at V and 5 bases at J, with 12 bases in the middle. CDR3 size: 13 residues. The CDR3 sequence is CASSSGPADEQYF. CDR3 coding DNA: TGCGCCAGCAGCTCCGGACCCGCCGACGAGCAGTACTTC.

This rearrangement joins TRBV7-8 to TRBJ2-4, with D perhaps matching TRBD1 (6 bases). The V and J ends lost 4 bases and 6 bases respectively, with 19 bases between them. Germline values: CDR1 SGHVS, CDR2 FQNEAQ. This CDR3 is 16 amino acids long. The CDR3: CASSSGRFGGRNIQYF. CDR3 DNA sequence: TGTGCCAGCAGCTCGGGCCGATTTGGGGGCAGAAACATTCAGTACTTC.

The chain carries TRBV5-6 and TRBJ2-7; 14 bases map to TRBD2. The V and J ends lost 4 bases and 2 bases, in that order; junction bases with no gene match: 2. The germline gives CDR1 SGHDT, CDR2 YYEEEE. This CDR3 region has 15 residues. The DNA for the CDR3 is TGTGCCAGCAGCCGGACTAGCGGGGGGACCTACGAGCAGTACTTC. Protein sequence: CASSRTSGGTYEQYF.

The chain has TRBV5-1 and TRBJ2-7; tentative D call: TRBD2 (5 bases). Germline V gene lookup returns CDR1 SGHRS and CDR2 YFSETQ. The CDR3 covers 14 residues. The V end was cut by 2 bases, the J end by 0 bases, with 9 bases between. The chain's CDR3 is CASSFSVSSYEQYF. In nucleotides, the CDR3 is TGCGCCAGCAGCTTTAGCGTTAGCTCCTACGAGCAGTACTTC. Full variable domain (rest looked up from reference TRBV5-1 and TRBJ2-7): KAGVTQTPRYLIKTRGQQVTLSCSPISGHRSVSWYQQTPGQGLQFLFEYFSETQRNKGNFPGRFSGRQFSNSRSEMNVSTLELGDSALYLCASSFSVSSYEQYFGPGTRLTVT.

The genes are TRBV19 and TRBJ2-3, with 9 bases that match TRBD1. The junction had 7 bases not matched to a gene; V was cut back by 4 bases and J by 2 bases. CDR3 length: 16 residues. Germline CDR1 LNHDA, CDR2 SQIVND (reference sequence). CDR3 nucleotides: TGTGCCAGTAGTACCCTACAGGGGGCCGTCACAGATACGCAGTATTTT. Protein sequence: CASSTLQGAVTDTQYF.

The rearrangement joins TRBV7-9 to TRBJ1-3; perhaps TRBD1 as D (5 bases). The CDR3 consists of 15 residues. Germline values: CDR1 SEHNR, CDR2 FQNEAQ (reference sequence). V was shortened by 5 bases and J by 4 bases, with 15 bases between the two germline ends. This chain's CDR3 is CASSGHLGRGNTIYF. The CDR3 DNA sequence: TGTGCCAGCAGCGGCCATCTGGGGCGAGGAAACACCATATATTTT.

The chain employs TRBV3-1 (or the pseudogene TRBV3-2) and TRBJ1-4; 8 bases are a match to TRBD1. This CDR3 contains 15 residues. Germline V gene sequence: CDR1 LGHDT, CDR2 YNNKEL (reference sequence). V gave up 5 bases and J gave up 3 bases; unmatched junction bases: 5. The CDR3 loop reads CASSTTTGANEKLFF. CDR3 DNA sequence: TGTGCCAGCAGCACTACGACAGGGGCTAATGAAAAACTGTTTTTT.

The chain links TRBV6-5 to TRBJ1-1; D gene unclear. Per germline, CDR1 MNHEY and CDR2 SVGAGI. Trimming cost V 6 bases and J 3 bases, with 14 bases left between them. CDR3 length: 14 amino acids. The CDR3 reads CASRKLDTHTEAFF. CDR3 nucleotide sequence: TGTGCCAGCAGGAAGCTCGACACCCACACTGAAGCTTTCTTT.

The sample holds a few counts of this clone. The rearrangement uses TRBV18 and TRBJ2-5; no clear D. Germline V gene sequence: CDR1 KGHSH, CDR2 LQKENI. CDR3 length: 12 residues. The V gene lost 4 bases and the J gene lost 2 bases, with 5 bases spanning the gap. CDR3 in DNA: TGTGCCAGCTCACTACTACAAGAGACCCAGTACTTC. It yields the protein CASSLLQETQYF.

J is TRBJ2-7 and V is TRBV4-2; 10 nucleotides match TRBD2. The ends lost 1 base at V and 7 bases at J; junction bases unmatched: 4. CDR1 LGHNA and CDR2 YNFKEQ come from the germline V gene. The CDR3 is 14 residues long. The DNA for the CDR3 is TGTGCCAGCAGCCAAGGCCTAGCGGGAGAAGAGCAGTACTTC. Translating gives CASSQGLAGEEQYF.

The CDR3 is CASSPGSGRYEQFF. CDR3 in DNA: TGTGCCAGCAGCCCGGGGAGCGGGAGGTATGAGCAGTTCTTC. The rearrangement uses TRBV7-7 and TRBJ2-1; 9 nucleotides match TRBD2. The germline CDR1 and CDR2 sequences are SSHAT and FNYEAQ (reference sequence). The ends lost 5 bases at V and 8 bases at J; junction bases unmatched: 7. The CDR3 length is 14 residues.

A few counts support this clone. The rearrangement uses TRBV24-1 and TRBJ2-7; perhaps TRBD1 as D (5 bases). Germline CDR1 is KGHDR and CDR2 is SFDVKD. V gave up 1 base and J gave up 6 bases, with 9 bases separating them. This CDR3 has 13 amino acids. The CDR3 sequence: CATSDFQGSEQYF. DNA of the CDR3: TGTGCCACCAGTGATTTTCAGGGTTCCGAGCAGTACTTC.

The rearrangement links TRBV7-2 to TRBJ1-2; TRBD1 matches 7 bases. The CDR3 extends over 14 amino acids. Germline CDR1 and CDR2: SGHTA and FQGNSA. The J segment lost 6 bases and the V segment lost 5 bases, leaving 9 bases of the junction unmatched. This CDR3 reads CASSPYRGRDGYTF. DNA of the CDR3: TGTGCCAGCAGCCCGTACAGGGGCCGGGATGGCTACACCTTC.

The chain has TRBV24-1 and TRBJ2-3, with 9 positions matching TRBD1. Germline CDR1 KGHDR, CDR2 SFDVKD. The CDR3 is 14 residues long. V lost 7 bases and J lost 3; bases outside the gene matches: 4. CDR3 protein: CATSGTGSTDTQYF. CDR3 bases: TGTGCCACCAGCGGGACAGGGAGTACAGATACGCAGTATTTT.

This clone was seen once. The J gene is TRBJ1-2, the V gene TRBV12-3 or TRBV12-4, with 9 bases that match TRBD1. Trimming at V came to 2 bases and at J to 8 bases, leaving 3 bases not matched to a gene. This CDR3 comprises 13 residues. This CDR3 is CASSLNRGRGYTF. The DNA of the CDR3 is TGTGCCAGCAGTTTAAACAGGGGGCGAGGCTACACCTTC.

The chain has TRBV10-1 and TRBJ1-1; 8 bases are shared with TRBD1. The CDR3 is 13 residues long. Germline assignment: CDR1 WNHNN and CDR2 SYGVQD (reference sequence). The V and J ends lost 8 bases and 4 bases, in that order; junction bases with no gene match: 6. The CDR3 is CASGGTGGTEAFF. CDR3 bases: TGCGCCAGCGGCGGAACAGGGGGCACTGAAGCTTTCTTT.

The genes are TRBV28 and TRBJ1-2; D may be TRBD1 (5 bases). The CDR3 totals 13 residues. Trimming took 4 bases from V and 7 from J, leaving 13 bases between them. Germline V gene sequence: CDR1 MDHEN, CDR2 SYDVKM. The DNA of the CDR3 is TGTGCCAGCAGTTCAATCGACAGTCTTGGCTACACCTTC. It encodes CASSSIDSLGYTF.

The chain carries TRBV10-1 and TRBJ1-1; tentatively, D is TRBD1 (6 bases). Germline values: CDR1 WNHNN, CDR2 SYGVQD (reference sequence). Trimming cost V 3 bases and J 1 base, with 9 bases left between them. The CDR3 is 14 amino acids. The CDR3 sequence is CASSDGGWNTEAFF. Here the CDR3 DNA reads TGCGCCAGCAGTGACGGGGGCTGGAACACTGAAGCTTTCTTT.

This clone occurred once. The chain uses TRBV10-1 and TRBJ1-1, with TRBD1 matching 8 bases. The CDR3 loop spans 13 amino acids. V was clipped by 7 bases and J by 4 bases; unmatched bases: 5. Germline V CDR1 and CDR2: WNHNN, SYGVQD (reference sequence). The CDR3 DNA reads TGCGCCAGCAAGGCGACAGGGGTCACTGAAGCTTTCTTT. The encoded protein is CASKATGVTEAFF.

This chain uses TRBV10-2 with TRBJ2-1; D gene uncertain. V lost 6 bases and J 0 bases, leaving 6 bases between the germline ends. The V gene's germline CDR1 is WSHSY and CDR2 SAAADI. The CDR3 is 13 residues long. The CDR3 bases are TGCGCCAGCAGCCCCAGCTCCTACAATGAGCAGTTCTTC. It yields the protein CASSPSSYNEQFF.

The chain uses TRBV2 and TRBJ2-1, with D perhaps matching TRBD1 (6 bases). The CDR3 spans 13 residues. Germline V gene sequence: CDR1 SNHLY, CDR2 FYNNEI. V was clipped by 7 bases and J by 7 bases, with 14 bases between them. The CDR3 coding sequence is TGTGCCAGCAATCAGATGGGGGCTAATGAGCAGTTCTTC. Translated, it gives CASNQMGANEQFF.

The chain has TRBV7-9 and TRBJ2-7; the D gene is possibly TRBD1 (6 bases). The CDR3 has 14 amino acids. V dropped 4 bases and J dropped 6 bases, with 16 bases sitting between them. The germline gives CDR1 SEHNR, CDR2 FQNEAQ (reference sequence). In DNA, the CDR3 is TGTGCCAGCAGCTGGGGGCAGGGACCCCTCGAGCAGTACTTC. Translation: CASSWGQGPLEQYF.

The rearrangement uses TRBV6-5 and TRBJ2-7; tentatively, D is TRBD2 (6 bases). The germline CDR1 and CDR2 sequences are MNHEY and SVGAGI. The ends were cut back, 8 bases at V and 6 bases at J, with 14 bases in the middle. The CDR3 consists of 12 residues. CDR3 sequence: CASGRLSGEQYF. The CDR3 DNA reads TGTGCCAGCGGGAGACTTAGCGGCGAGCAGTACTTC.

This chain uses TRBV5-6 with TRBJ1-1, with TRBD1 matching 11 bases. The CDR3 is made up of 16 amino acids. V was clipped by 5 bases and J by 3 bases; unmatched bases: 9. CDR1 is SGHDT and CDR2 is YYEEEE in the germline V gene. The CDR3 region is CASRPGQGARYTEAFF. CDR3 nucleotide sequence: TGTGCCAGCAGACCTGGACAGGGGGCAAGGTACACTGAAGCTTTCTTT.

CDR3: CAIGASGAYEQYF. Here the CDR3 DNA reads TGTGCCATCGGCGCTAGCGGGGCCTACGAGCAGTACTTC. V usage is TRBV10-3 and J usage is TRBJ2-7; 9 positions agree with TRBD2. CDR3 length: 13 amino acids. The V gene end was trimmed by 8 bases and the J gene end by 2 bases; junction bases not matched to a gene: 4. Germline values: CDR1 ENHRY, CDR2 SYGVKD.